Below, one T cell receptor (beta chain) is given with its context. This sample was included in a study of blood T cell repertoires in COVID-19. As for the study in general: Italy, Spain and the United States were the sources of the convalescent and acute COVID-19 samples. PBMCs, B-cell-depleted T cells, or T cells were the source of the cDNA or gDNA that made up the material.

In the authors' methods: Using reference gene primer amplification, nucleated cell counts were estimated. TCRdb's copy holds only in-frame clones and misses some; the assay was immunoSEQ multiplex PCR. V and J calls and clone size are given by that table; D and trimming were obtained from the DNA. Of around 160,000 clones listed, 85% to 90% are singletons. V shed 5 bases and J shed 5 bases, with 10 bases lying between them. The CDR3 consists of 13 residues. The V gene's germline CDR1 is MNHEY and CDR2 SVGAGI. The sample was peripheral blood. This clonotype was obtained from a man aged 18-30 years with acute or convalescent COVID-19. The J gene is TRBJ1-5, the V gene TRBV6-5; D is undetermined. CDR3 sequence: CASSMTRDQPQHF. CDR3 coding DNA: TGTGCCAGCAGTATGACAAGAGATCAGCCCCAGCATTTT.